This T cell receptor beta chain was sequenced for a study of blood T cell repertoires in COVID-19. This CDR3 contains 13 residues. Trimming removed 4 bases from V and 5 bases from J; junction bases left unmatched: 5. TCRdb's copy holds only in-frame clones and misses some; the assay was immunoSEQ multiplex PCR. This table holds approximately 39,000 clones, roughly 94% found once. The clonotype comes from a human donor with active COVID-19. The donor label of this sample is uncertain. The V call is TRBV12-3 or TRBV12-4, the J call TRBJ2-7; 7 nucleotides line up with TRBD1. The sequenced sample was peripheral blood. The DNA for the CDR3 is TGTGCCAGCAGTTCGACAGGGAACCACGAGCAGTACTTC. This codes for CASSSTGNHEQYF.